One and the same sample provided the 20 T cell receptor beta chains below, sequenced in a study of blood T cell repertoires in COVID-19. The data were produced by immunoSEQ multiplex PCR, yet TCRdb's version contains in-frame clones alone and is incomplete. This table has around 250,000 clones, around 87% appearing once. Sequenced: peripheral blood. Receptors originate from a woman aged 70 to 79 with active or convalescent COVID-19.

The chain carries TRBV9 and TRBJ1-2; D possibly corresponds to TRBD1 (6 bases). The CDR3 runs 17 residues. V shed 3 bases and J shed 6 bases, with 24 bases lying between them. Germline V gene data show CDR1 as SGDLS and CDR2 as YYNGEE. The chain's CDR3 is CASSASFLGQGIDGYTF. The CDR3 bases are TGTGCCAGCAGCGCCTCCTTCCTGGGGCAGGGGATCGATGGCTACACCTTC.

The CDR3: CASMAPSSGNTIYF. The CDR3 DNA reads as TGTGCCAGTATGGCCCCAAGCTCTGGAAACACCATATATTTT. The chain uses TRBV19 and TRBJ1-3, with D hard to call. The CDR3 has 14 amino acids. The V end was cut by 7 bases, the J end by 0 bases, with 10 bases between. From germline, CDR1 is LNHDA and CDR2 SQIVND (reference sequence). The full variable domain, with the rest looked up from reference TRBV19 and TRBJ1-3, is DGGITQSPKYLFRKEGQNVTLSCEQNLNHDAMYWYRQDPGQGLRLIYYSQIVNDFQKGDIAEGYSVSREKKESFPLTVTSAQKNPTAFYLCASMAPSSGNTIYFGEGSWLTVV.

The CDR3 protein is CASSFQTGEREKLFF. CDR3 DNA sequence: TGTGCCAGCAGTTTTCAGACAGGAGAAAGAGAAAAACTGTTTTTT. The chain has TRBV27 and TRBJ1-4, with D maybe TRBD1 (6 bases). CDR3 size: 15 residues. The V and J ends lost 3 bases and 8 bases respectively, with 16 bases between them. Germline V gives CDR1 MNHEY, CDR2 SMNVEV (reference sequence).

The V gene is TRBV12-3 or TRBV12-4, the J gene TRBJ1-2, with D possibly being TRBD1 (5 bases). Trimming removed 3 bases from V and 14 bases from J, with 13 bases in between. This CDR3 comprises 11 residues. CDR3 bases: TGTGCCAGCAGTTTGGGACTCGGGGTGACCTTC. As protein: CASSLGLGVTF.

This sequence joins TRBV18 and TRBJ2-3; D possibly corresponds to TRBD2 (5 bases). The CDR3 sequence is 14 residues long. With 3 bases removed from V and 3 bases from J, the gap between germline ends came to 10 bases. CDR1 and CDR2 (germline): KGHSH, LQKENI. DNA of the CDR3: TGTGCCAGCTCACCTACGCGCGGGACAGATACGCAGTATTTT. The encoded protein is CASSPTRGTDTQYF.

This chain connects TRBV24-1 to TRBJ2-3, with D perhaps matching TRBD2 (8 bases). Germline V lookup: CDR1 KGHDR, CDR2 SFDVKD. V lost 9 bases to trimming and J lost 4 bases, with 13 bases between them. The CDR3 covers 13 residues. The CDR3 region has the DNA TGTGCCACCGGGACAGCGGGGGCAGATACGCAGTATTTT. This translates into CATGTAGADTQYF.

The chain joins TRBV19 to TRBJ1-2, with D perhaps TRBD1 (5 bases). The length of the CDR3 is 14 residues. Trimming removed 5 bases from V and 4 bases from J, with 14 bases in between. In germline, CDR1 is LNHDA, CDR2 SQIVND (reference sequence). The CDR3: CASSPIRQSYGYTF. CDR3 coding DNA: TGTGCCAGTAGTCCTATAAGACAGAGCTATGGCTACACCTTC.

This clone is a singleton in its sample. CDR3 residues: CASSKGSRAIGWQYF. The CDR3 DNA is TGTGCCAGCAGCAAAGGTTCCAGGGCCATTGGGTGGCAGTACTTC. The V and J genes are TRBV21-1 and TRBJ2-7; the D call in the table, TRBD1, was not verified against the DNA. TRBV21-1 has pseudogene status. CDR3 length: 15 residues.

This chain uses TRBV24-1 with TRBJ1-3; 11 bases agree with TRBD1. Losses at the gene ends were 6 bases for V and 4 bases for J; bases not matched to a gene: 7. This CDR3 region has 16 residues. CDR1 is KGHDR and CDR2 is SFDVKD in the germline V gene. CDR3 amino acids: CATSSIGTGGGNTIYF. In DNA, the CDR3 is TGTGCCACCAGTTCAATTGGGACAGGGGGAGGAAACACCATATATTTT.

This chain's CDR3 is CASSSGGVVNTEAFF. In nucleotides, the CDR3 is TGTGCCAGCAGCTCCGGAGGGGTAGTGAACACTGAAGCTTTCTTT. The chain is built from TRBV7-2 and TRBJ1-1, with a tentative D call TRBD1 (5 bases). Germline V gene lookup returns CDR1 SGHTA and CDR2 FQGNSA. V shed 4 bases and J shed 0 bases, with 12 bases lying between them. There are 15 residues in the CDR3.

J is TRBJ2-3 and V is TRBV10-2, with a weak D call TRBD2 (6 bases). The CDR3 is 15 amino acids. Germline loops: CDR1 WSHSY, CDR2 SAAADI. The ends were cut back, 3 bases at V and 2 bases at J, with 12 bases in the middle. The CDR3 loop is CASSEAAGYTDTQYF. CDR3 coding DNA: TGCGCCAGCAGTGAAGCGGCGGGATACACAGATACGCAGTATTTT.

The chain employs TRBV3-1 (or the pseudogene TRBV3-2) and TRBJ2-3; 9 nucleotides agree with TRBD1. The CDR3 covers 14 residues. The J segment lost 6 bases and the V segment lost 5 bases, leaving 6 bases of the junction unmatched. CDR1 and CDR2 from the germline V gene are LGHDT and YNNKEL (reference sequence). CDR3: CASSFSGTGDTQYF. CDR3 nucleotide sequence: TGTGCCAGCAGCTTCTCCGGGACAGGGGATACGCAGTATTTT.

This chain uses TRBV21-1 with TRBJ1-1; the D call in the table, TRBD1, was not verified against the DNA. TRBV21-1 is a recognized pseudogene. The CDR3 runs 18 residues. For the CDR3, the DNA is TGTGCCAGCAGCATCCCTTTAGGACAGCGTCTGCCAGACACTGAAGCTTTCTTT. It encodes CASSIPLGQRLPDTEAFF.

The rearrangement joins TRBV7-2 to TRBJ2-6, with TRBD2 as a possible D gene (5 bases). From germline, CDR1 is SGHTA and CDR2 FQGNSA. The CDR3 covers 16 residues. Deletions cut 5 bases from V and 1 base from J, with 12 bases between. The CDR3 region is CASSHTGSSGANVLTF. For the CDR3, the DNA is TGTGCCAGCAGCCACACGGGGTCATCTGGGGCCAACGTCCTGACTTTC.

This clone came up once. The J gene is TRBJ1-2, the V gene TRBV6-2 or TRBV6-3; D gene uncertain. CDR3 length: 12 amino acids. Deletions cut 2 bases from V and 8 bases from J, with 9 bases between. From germline, CDR1 is MNHEY and CDR2 SVGEGT. DNA of the CDR3: TGTGCCAGCAGTTACCAACTCGGGGGCTACACCTTC. This translates into CASSYQLGGYTF.

The chain has TRBV4-3 and TRBJ2-7; perhaps TRBD1 as D (6 bases). CDR1 and CDR2 (germline): LGHNA, YSLEER. There are 14 residues in the CDR3. V dropped 4 bases and J dropped 1 base, with 11 bases sitting between them. CDR3 residues: CASSRDIRSYEQYF. DNA of the CDR3: TGCGCCAGCAGCCGGGACATTCGATCCTACGAGCAGTACTTC.

The chain is built from TRBV6-2 or TRBV6-3 and TRBJ1-1, with a tentative D call TRBD1 (6 bases). V was cut by 1 base and J by 4 bases, with 10 bases left in between. Germline V gene data show CDR1 as MNHEY and CDR2 as SVGEGT. The CDR3 has 14 residues. CDR3 nucleotide sequence: TGTGCCAGCAGTTACTTCACAGGGAGCACTGAAGCTTTCTTT. Its translation is CASSYFTGSTEAFF.

The gene calls are TRBV11-2 and TRBJ2-2, with D hard to call. The CDR3 loop spans 15 amino acids. CDR1 and CDR2 (germline): SGHAT, FQNNGV. V lost 5 bases and J lost 5, with 15 bases in between. The CDR3 nucleotides read TGTGCCAGCAGCCCGACGCCAGAAGCGACCGGGGAGCTGTTTTTT. Its protein product is CASSPTPEATGELFF.

This clone was counted once. The gene calls are TRBV6-5 and TRBJ1-2, with D maybe TRBD1 (5 bases). Trimming pared 6 bases from V and 4 bases from J, leaving 12 bases between. The CDR3 sequence is 13 residues long. Germline loops: CDR1 MNHEY, CDR2 SVGAGI. The CDR3 sequence: CASRVTDTYGYTF. CDR3 DNA sequence: TGTGCCAGCAGAGTGACGGACACCTATGGCTACACCTTC.

This clone was counted between two and nine times. This sequence joins TRBV11-2 and TRBJ1-2; 8 bases agree with TRBD1. This CDR3 is built from 17 residues. V trimming: 1 base; J trimming: 7 bases; junction bases outside the gene matches: 14. The germline V gene has CDR1 SGHAT and CDR2 FQNNGV. The CDR3 protein is CASSLALLTGAESGYTF. The CDR3 bases are TGTGCCAGCAGCTTAGCCCTGTTGACAGGGGCCGAGAGTGGCTACACCTTC. Based on the CDR3 plus reference TRBV11-2 and TRBJ1-2, the full variable domain is EAGVAQSPRYKIIEKRQSVAFWCNPISGHATLYWYQQILGQGPKLLIQFQNNGVVDDSQLPKDRFSAERLKGVDSTLKIQPAKLEDSAVYLCASSLALLTGAESGYTFGSGTRLTVV.